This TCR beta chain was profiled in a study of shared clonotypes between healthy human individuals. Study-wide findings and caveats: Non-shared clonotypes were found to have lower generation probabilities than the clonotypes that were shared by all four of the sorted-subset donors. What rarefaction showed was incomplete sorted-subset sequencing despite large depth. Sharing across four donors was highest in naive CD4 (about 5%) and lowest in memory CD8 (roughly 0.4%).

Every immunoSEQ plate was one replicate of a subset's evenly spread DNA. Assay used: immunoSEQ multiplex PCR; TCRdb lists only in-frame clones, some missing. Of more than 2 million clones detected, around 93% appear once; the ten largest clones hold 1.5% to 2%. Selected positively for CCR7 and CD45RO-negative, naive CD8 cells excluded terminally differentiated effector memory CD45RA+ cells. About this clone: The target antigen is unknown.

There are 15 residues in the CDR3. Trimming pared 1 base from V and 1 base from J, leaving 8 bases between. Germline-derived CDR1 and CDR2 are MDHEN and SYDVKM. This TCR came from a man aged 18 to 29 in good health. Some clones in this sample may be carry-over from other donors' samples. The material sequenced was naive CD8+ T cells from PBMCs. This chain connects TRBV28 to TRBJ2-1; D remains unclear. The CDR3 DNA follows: TGTGCCAGCAGTTTATACCAAGGGTCCTACAATGAGCAGTTCTTC. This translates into CASSLYQGSYNEQFF. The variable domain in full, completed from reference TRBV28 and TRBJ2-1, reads DVKVTQSSRYLVKRTGEKVFLECVQDMDHENMFWYRQDPGLGLRLIYFSYDVKMKEKGDIPEGYSVSREKKERFSLILESASTNQTSMYLCASSLYQGSYNEQFFGPGTRLTVL.